A selection of T cell receptor beta chains follows, all from one sample in a study of OX40 agonist ivuxolimab in advanced cancers. Sequencing used immunoSEQ multiplex PCR; TCRdb keeps in-frame clones, though not all of them. The table has some 78,000 clones, roughly 93% seen once. Sequencing was performed on CD4+ or CD8+ T cells sorted from blood, taken in a trial of the OX40 agonist ivuxolimab. All receptors come from an adult with an advanced solid tumor such as melanoma, head and neck, liver or kidney cancer. Each CDR3 is given with its conserved first and last residue. The order of the fields is CDR3 protein, CDR3 DNA, V gene, J gene, D gene, clone size. A D gene is named only where the DNA matches it firmly. Some rows mark clone size as missing; the rest say once, few, many or name a class of expanded clone.

cdr3_aa: CASSSDWVGETQYF
cdr3_nt: TGTGCCAGCAGCTCGGACTGGGTGGGGGAGACCCAGTACTTC
v_call: TRBV5-6
j_call: TRBJ2-5
d_call: .
clone_size: .

cdr3_aa: CASSLAMNTEAFF
cdr3_nt: TGTGCCAGCAGCCTAGCCATGAACACTGAAGCTTTCTTT
v_call: TRBV7-8
j_call: TRBJ1-1
d_call: .
clone_size: .

cdr3_aa: CASLPVAGSYEQYF
cdr3_nt: TGTGCCAGCCTCCCGGTGGCGGGCTCCTACGAGCAGTACTTC
v_call: TRBV28
j_call: TRBJ2-7
d_call: .
clone_size: .

cdr3_aa: CASSPSGTAYGYTF
cdr3_nt: TGTGCCAGCAGTCCCTCCGGGACGGCCTATGGCTACACCTTC
v_call: TRBV28
j_call: TRBJ1-2
d_call: .
clone_size: .

cdr3_aa: CASSYGPTGGNYGYTF
cdr3_nt: TGTGCCAGCAGTTACGGGCCGACAGGGGGTAACTATGGCTACACCTTC
v_call: TRBV6-5
j_call: TRBJ1-2
d_call: TRBD1
clone_size: .

cdr3_aa: CASSEGQGWEKLFF
cdr3_nt: TGTGCCAGCAGCGAGGGACAGGGTTGGGAAAAACTGTTTTTT
v_call: TRBV6-5
j_call: TRBJ1-4
d_call: TRBD1
clone_size: .

cdr3_aa: CASSGDRARDGNQPQHF
cdr3_nt: TGTGCCAGTAGTGGGGACAGGGCAAGGGATGGCAATCAGCCCCAGCATTTT
v_call: TRBV19
j_call: TRBJ1-5
d_call: TRBD1
clone_size: .

cdr3_aa: CASSRGQAGANVLTF
cdr3_nt: TGTGCCAGCAGCCGCGGACAGGCCGGGGCCAACGTCCTGACTTTC
v_call: TRBV14
j_call: TRBJ2-6
d_call: TRBD1
clone_size: .

cdr3_aa: CASSIGKETQYF
cdr3_nt: TGTGCCAGTAGTATAGGGAAGGAGACCCAGTACTTC
v_call: TRBV19
j_call: TRBJ2-5
d_call: .
clone_size: once

cdr3_aa: CASSLKGVWGGNIQYF
cdr3_nt: TGCGCCAGCAGCCTCAAGGGAGTGTGGGGGGGGAACATTCAGTACTTC
v_call: TRBV4-1
j_call: TRBJ2-4
d_call: TRBD2
clone_size: .

cdr3_aa: CASSQAVSYEQYF
cdr3_nt: TGTGCCAGCAGTCAAGCAGTCTCCTACGAGCAGTACTTC
v_call: TRBV2
j_call: TRBJ2-7
d_call: .
clone_size: .

cdr3_aa: CASSSGQGGFSGANVLTF
cdr3_nt: TGTGCCAGCAGTTCAGGACAGGGGGGTTTCTCTGGGGCCAACGTCCTGACTTTC
v_call: TRBV28
j_call: TRBJ2-6
d_call: TRBD1
clone_size: .

cdr3_aa: CSVAAGGTDTQYF
cdr3_nt: TGCAGCGTTGCCGCAGGGGGCACAGATACGCAGTATTTT
v_call: TRBV29-1
j_call: TRBJ2-3
d_call: .
clone_size: once

cdr3_aa: CASSSRQGPSYNEQFF
cdr3_nt: TGTGCCAGCAGTTCCCGACAGGGACCCTCCTACAATGAGCAGTTCTTC
v_call: TRBV28
j_call: TRBJ2-1
d_call: TRBD1
clone_size: .

cdr3_aa: CASSEALGYTF
cdr3_nt: TGTGCCAGCAGTGAAGCCTTAGGCTACACCTTC
v_call: TRBV6-5
j_call: TRBJ1-2
d_call: .
clone_size: .

cdr3_aa: CASSLGHSTEAFF
cdr3_nt: TGTGCCAGCAGTCTCGGACACTCCACTGAAGCTTTCTTT
v_call: TRBV6-5
j_call: TRBJ1-1
d_call: .
clone_size: few

cdr3_aa: CASSQVGTNTEAFF
cdr3_nt: TGTGCCAGCAGCCAAGTTGGGACGAACACTGAAGCTTTCTTT
v_call: TRBV4-2
j_call: TRBJ1-1
d_call: .
clone_size: .

cdr3_aa: CASSTQGSSGNTIYF
cdr3_nt: TGTGCCAGTAGCACTCAGGGGAGCTCTGGAAACACCATATATTTT
v_call: TRBV19
j_call: TRBJ1-3
d_call: .
clone_size: .

cdr3_aa: CASSPPASTRRGETQYF
cdr3_nt: TGCGCCAGCAGTCCTCCCGCCTCGACTCGGAGAGGGGAGACCCAGTACTTC
v_call: TRBV10-1
j_call: TRBJ2-5
d_call: .
clone_size: once

cdr3_aa: CASSPDTGELFF
cdr3_nt: TGTGCCAGCTCACCAGACACCGGGGAGCTGTTTTTT
v_call: TRBV18
j_call: TRBJ2-2
d_call: .
clone_size: many

cdr3_aa: CASSPRTSDETQYF
cdr3_nt: TGTGCCAGCAGCCCACGGACTAGCGATGAGACCCAGTACTTC
v_call: TRBV9
j_call: TRBJ2-5
d_call: TRBD2
clone_size: .

cdr3_aa: CASSEGQEPYEQYF
cdr3_nt: TGTGCCAGCAGTGAGGGACAGGAGCCCTACGAGCAGTACTTC
v_call: TRBV27
j_call: TRBJ2-7
d_call: TRBD1
clone_size: .

cdr3_aa: CAFPNSVISPQHF
cdr3_nt: TGTGCCTTTCCTAACAGCGTAATATCGCCCCAGCATTTT
v_call: TRBV30
j_call: TRBJ1-5
d_call: .
clone_size: .

cdr3_aa: CASSYQSGRSYNEQFF
cdr3_nt: TGTGCCAGCAGTTACCAAAGCGGGAGGTCCTACAATGAGCAGTTCTTC
v_call: TRBV6-5
j_call: TRBJ2-1
d_call: TRBD2
clone_size: once

cdr3_aa: CASSRKSVPGPRNNEQFF
cdr3_nt: TGCGCCAGCAGCCGGAAATCGGTCCCGGGACCCAGAAACAATGAGCAGTTCTTC
v_call: TRBV4-1
j_call: TRBJ2-1
d_call: .
clone_size: .

cdr3_aa: CASSRGPYSNQPQHF
cdr3_nt: TGTGCCAGCAGTCGGGGCCCTTATAGCAATCAGCCCCAGCATTTT
v_call: TRBV6-1
j_call: TRBJ1-5
d_call: .
clone_size: .

cdr3_aa: CASSLTGGDNQPQHF
cdr3_nt: TGTGCCAGCAGTTTGACGGGGGGAGATAATCAGCCCCAGCATTTT
v_call: TRBV27
j_call: TRBJ1-5
d_call: .
clone_size: .

cdr3_aa: CASSRYAGGGYEQYF
cdr3_nt: TGTGCCAGCAGCCGCTATGCGGGAGGGGGATACGAGCAGTACTTC
v_call: TRBV6-5
j_call: TRBJ2-7
d_call: TRBD2
clone_size: once

cdr3_aa: CASSQEGGSYNSPLHF
cdr3_nt: TGTGCCAGCAGCCAAGAAGGGGGCTCCTATAATTCACCCCTCCACTTT
v_call: TRBV2
j_call: TRBJ1-6
d_call: .
clone_size: .

cdr3_aa: CASSGGLGQGSTEAFF
cdr3_nt: TGTGCCAGCAGTGGGGGCCTGGGGCAGGGAAGTACTGAAGCTTTCTTT
v_call: TRBV2
j_call: TRBJ1-1
d_call: .
clone_size: .

cdr3_aa: CASSLDRGTDTQYF
cdr3_nt: TGTGCCAGCTCACTGGACAGGGGAACAGATACGCAGTATTTT
v_call: TRBV18
j_call: TRBJ2-3
d_call: TRBD1
clone_size: .

cdr3_aa: CASRGLGLAGGLRYEQYF
cdr3_nt: TGTGCCAGCAGAGGTCTCGGACTAGCGGGAGGGCTCAGGTACGAGCAGTACTTC
v_call: TRBV7-8
j_call: TRBJ2-7
d_call: TRBD2
clone_size: .

cdr3_aa: CAISPPGGESPGELFF
cdr3_nt: TGTGCCATCAGTCCCCCTGGGGGGGAGAGTCCCGGGGAGCTGTTTTTT
v_call: TRBV10-3
j_call: TRBJ2-2
d_call: TRBD2
clone_size: .

cdr3_aa: CASSIAASGYEQYF
cdr3_nt: TGTGCCAGTAGTATTGCGGCTAGCGGGTACGAGCAGTACTTC
v_call: TRBV19
j_call: TRBJ2-7
d_call: TRBD2
clone_size: .

cdr3_aa: CASNDRGTGLNGYTF
cdr3_nt: TGTGCCAGCAACGACCGAGGGACAGGGCTTAATGGCTACACCTTC
v_call: TRBV2
j_call: TRBJ1-2
d_call: TRBD1
clone_size: .

cdr3_aa: CASSASGQGGNTIYF
cdr3_nt: TGTGCCAGCAGCGCATCGGGACAGGGTGGAAACACCATATATTTT
v_call: TRBV7-9
j_call: TRBJ1-3
d_call: TRBD1
clone_size: few

cdr3_aa: CSVALGPNGYTF
cdr3_nt: TGCAGCGTTGCCCTGGGACCCAATGGCTACACCTTC
v_call: TRBV29-1
j_call: TRBJ1-2
d_call: .
clone_size: .

cdr3_aa: CASSSWDRVGEEQYF
cdr3_nt: TGCGCCAGCAGCTCCTGGGACAGGGTGGGGGAAGAGCAGTACTTC
v_call: TRBV5-1
j_call: TRBJ2-7
d_call: TRBD1
clone_size: .

cdr3_aa: CATTYSPGLGAADTQYF
cdr3_nt: TGTGCCACCACATACTCTCCGGGACTAGGGGCGGCAGATACGCAGTATTTT
v_call: TRBV10-3
j_call: TRBJ2-3
d_call: TRBD2
clone_size: .

cdr3_aa: CASSSWERQGRYGYTF
cdr3_nt: TGCGCCAGCAGCAGCTGGGAAAGACAGGGGAGGTATGGCTACACCTTC
v_call: TRBV4-1
j_call: TRBJ1-2
d_call: TRBD1
clone_size: .

cdr3_aa: CASTSFMDSEDGYTF
cdr3_nt: TGCGCCAGTACCTCTTTTATGGACAGTGAGGACGGCTACACCTTC
v_call: TRBV5-1
j_call: TRBJ1-2
d_call: .
clone_size: .

cdr3_aa: CASTGGEGTLYGYTF
cdr3_nt: TGCGCCAGCACTGGCGGGGAGGGGACCCTCTATGGCTACACCTTC
v_call: TRBV5-1
j_call: TRBJ1-2
d_call: .
clone_size: .